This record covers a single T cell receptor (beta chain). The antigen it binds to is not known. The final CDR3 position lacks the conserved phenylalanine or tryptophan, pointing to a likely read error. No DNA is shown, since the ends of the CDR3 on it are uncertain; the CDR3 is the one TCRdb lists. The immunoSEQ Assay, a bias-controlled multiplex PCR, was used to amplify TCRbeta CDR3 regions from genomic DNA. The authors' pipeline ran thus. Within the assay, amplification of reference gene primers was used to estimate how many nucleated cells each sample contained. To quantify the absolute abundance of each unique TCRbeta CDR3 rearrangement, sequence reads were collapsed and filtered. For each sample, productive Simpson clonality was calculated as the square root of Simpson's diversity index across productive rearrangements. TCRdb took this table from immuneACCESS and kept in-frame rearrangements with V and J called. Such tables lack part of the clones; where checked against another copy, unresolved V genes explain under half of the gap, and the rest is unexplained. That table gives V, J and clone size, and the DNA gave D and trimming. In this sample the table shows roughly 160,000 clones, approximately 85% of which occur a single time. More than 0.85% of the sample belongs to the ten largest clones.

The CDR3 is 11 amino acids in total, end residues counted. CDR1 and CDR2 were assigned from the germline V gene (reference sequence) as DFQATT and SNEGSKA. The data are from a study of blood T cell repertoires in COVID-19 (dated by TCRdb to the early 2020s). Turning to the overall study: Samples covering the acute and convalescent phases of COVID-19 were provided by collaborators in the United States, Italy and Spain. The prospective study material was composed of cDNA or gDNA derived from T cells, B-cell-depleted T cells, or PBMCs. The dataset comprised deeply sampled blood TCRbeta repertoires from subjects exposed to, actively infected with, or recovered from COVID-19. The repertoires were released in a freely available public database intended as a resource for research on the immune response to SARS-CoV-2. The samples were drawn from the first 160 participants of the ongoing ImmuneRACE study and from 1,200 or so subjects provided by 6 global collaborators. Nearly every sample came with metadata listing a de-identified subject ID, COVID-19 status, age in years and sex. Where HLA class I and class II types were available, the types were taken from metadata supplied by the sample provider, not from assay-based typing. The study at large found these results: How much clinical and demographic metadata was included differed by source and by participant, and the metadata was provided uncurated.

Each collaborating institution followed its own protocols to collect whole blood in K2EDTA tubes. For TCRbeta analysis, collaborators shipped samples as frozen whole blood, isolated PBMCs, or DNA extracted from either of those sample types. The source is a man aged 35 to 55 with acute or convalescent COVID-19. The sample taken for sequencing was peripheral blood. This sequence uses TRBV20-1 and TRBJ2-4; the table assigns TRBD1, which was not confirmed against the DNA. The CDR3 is CSASRWDSAPR.